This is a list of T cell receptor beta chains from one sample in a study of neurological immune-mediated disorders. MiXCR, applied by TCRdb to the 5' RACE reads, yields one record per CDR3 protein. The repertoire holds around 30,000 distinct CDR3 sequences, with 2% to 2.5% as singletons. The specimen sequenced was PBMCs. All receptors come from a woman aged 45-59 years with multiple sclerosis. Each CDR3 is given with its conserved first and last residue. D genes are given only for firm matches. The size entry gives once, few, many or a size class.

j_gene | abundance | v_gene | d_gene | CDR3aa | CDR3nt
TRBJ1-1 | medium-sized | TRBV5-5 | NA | CASSLAGTANTEAFF | TGTGCCAGCAGCTTGGCCGGGACTGCGAACACTGAAGCTTTCTTT
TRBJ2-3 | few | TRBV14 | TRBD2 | CASSVRTSGREHTQYF | TGTGCCAGCAGCGTTCGGACTAGCGGGAGGGAACATACGCAGTATTTT
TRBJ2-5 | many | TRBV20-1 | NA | CSARTSLGTQYF | TGCAGTGCTAGAACTAGTTTGGGGACCCAGTACTTC
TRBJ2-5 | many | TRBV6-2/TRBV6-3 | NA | CASREIETQYF | TGTGCCAGTCGGGAGATTGAGACCCAGTACTTC
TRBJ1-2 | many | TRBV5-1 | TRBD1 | CASSGSGTDGYTF | TGCGCCAGCAGCGGTTCCGGGACAGATGGCTACACCTTC
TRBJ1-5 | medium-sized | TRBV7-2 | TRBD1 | CASSFGQGATQPQHF | TGTGCCAGCAGCTTCGGTCAGGGGGCGACTCAGCCCCAGCATTTT
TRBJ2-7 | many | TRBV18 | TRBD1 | CASSPPGQGLYEQYF | TGTGCCAGCTCACCACCGGGACAGGGCCTCTACGAGCAGTACTTC
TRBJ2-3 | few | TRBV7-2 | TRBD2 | CASSLPAGATDTQYF | TGTGCCAGCAGCTTACCAGCGGGGGCCACAGATACGCAGTATTTT
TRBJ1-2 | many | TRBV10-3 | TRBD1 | CAIRFTGTGFTYGYTF | TGTGCCATCAGGTTTACCGGGACAGGGTTCACCTATGGCTACACCTTC
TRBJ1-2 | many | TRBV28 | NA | CASSWGRIDGYTF | TGTGCCAGCAGCTGGGGGAGGATTGATGGCTACACCTTC
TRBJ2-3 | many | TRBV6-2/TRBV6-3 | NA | CASWFGTDTQYF | TGTGCCAGTTGGTTCGGCACAGATACGCAGTATTTT
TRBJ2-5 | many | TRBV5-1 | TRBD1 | CASSPDRGSQETQYF | TGCGCCAGCAGCCCGGACAGGGGGTCCCAAGAGACCCAGTACTTC
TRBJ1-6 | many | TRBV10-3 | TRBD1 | CAIRVPGGASPLNF | TGTGCCATCAGGGTCCCAGGGGGTGCGTCACCCCTCAACTTT
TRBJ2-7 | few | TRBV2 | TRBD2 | CASSASGGSYEQYF | TGTGCCAGCAGCGCTAGCGGGGGTTCCTACGAGCAGTACTTC
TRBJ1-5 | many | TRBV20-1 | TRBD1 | CSVQQGGNQPQHF | TGCAGTGTTCAACAGGGGGGCAATCAGCCCCAGCATTTT
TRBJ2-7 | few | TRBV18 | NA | CASSPDRQVYEQYF | TGTGCCAGCTCACCAGACAGACAGGTTTACGAGCAGTACTTC
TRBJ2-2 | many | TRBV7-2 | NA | CASSSQITGELFF | TGTGCCAGCAGCTCTCAGATCACCGGGGAGCTGTTTTTT
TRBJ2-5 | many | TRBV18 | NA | CASSPGIGYETQYF | TGTGCCAGCTCACCCGGGATCGGGTACGAGACCCAGTACTTC
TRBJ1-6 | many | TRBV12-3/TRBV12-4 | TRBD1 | CASRARGTGISPLHF | TGTGCCAGCAGAGCTCGGGGGACAGGGATTTCACCCCTCCACTTT
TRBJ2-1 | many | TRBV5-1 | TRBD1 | CASSLDRGTNNEQFF | TGCGCCAGCAGTCTGGACAGGGGGACAAACAATGAGCAGTTCTTC
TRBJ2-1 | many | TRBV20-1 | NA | CSARGGNYNEQFF | TGCAGTGCTAGAGGAGGGAACTACAATGAGCAGTTCTTC
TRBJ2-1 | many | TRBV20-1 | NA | CSARGAGVKNEQFF | TGCAGTGCTAGAGGGGCAGGGGTCAAGAATGAGCAGTTCTTC
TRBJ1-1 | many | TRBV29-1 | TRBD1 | CSVTRGQYTEAFF | TGCAGCGTTACCAGGGGGCAATACACTGAAGCTTTCTTT
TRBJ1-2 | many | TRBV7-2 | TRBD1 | CASSSGQPPNYGYTF | TGTGCCAGCAGCTCGGGACAGCCTCCTAACTATGGCTACACCTTC
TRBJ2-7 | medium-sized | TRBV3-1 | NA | CASSHFHALSSYEQYF | TGTGCCAGCAGCCACTTCCACGCCTTAAGCTCCTACGAGCAGTACTTC
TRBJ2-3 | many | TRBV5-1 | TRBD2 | CASSFGLAESTDTQYF | TGCGCCAGCAGCTTCGGACTAGCGGAAAGCACAGATACGCAGTATTTT
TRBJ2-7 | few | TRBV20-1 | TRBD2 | CSVSGSNTYEQYF | TGCAGTGTGAGCGGGAGTAATACCTACGAGCAGTACTTC